This TCR beta chain was identified during a study of CD8+CD57+ T cells in acquired aplastic anemia. This clonotype was found many times. CDR3 and TCR beta VDJ profiling relied on genomic DNA as the template. MiXCR, applied by TCRdb to the reads, yields one record per CDR3 protein. The repertoire holds about 160,000 distinct CDR3 sequences, with about 48% as singletons. The sample comprised sorted CD4+, CD8+, or CD8+CD57+ T cells (not recorded which) from PBMCs. The receptor's source is a human donor in good health.

The CDR3 reads CASSLRLAEKLFF. CDR3 DNA sequence: TGTGCCAGCAGTTTACGGCTCGCTGAAAAACTGTTTTTT. The rearrangement joins TRBV6-5 to TRBJ1-4; D is unclear. V lost 4 bases and J 7 bases, leaving 10 bases between the germline ends. Germline V gene sequence: CDR1 MNHEY, CDR2 SVGAGI. The CDR3 is 13 residues long.